The clone carrying this TCR beta chain was observed many times. The target antigen is unknown. The data originate from a study of Graves' ophthalmopathy and Graves' hyperthyroidism. Findings of the study overall: A roughly 81% specificity and around 86% sensitivity were achieved by a 13-signature model that separated ophthalmopathy from stable hyperthyroidism.

TCR beta CDR3 regions were amplified from RNA transcripts. A first-round RT-PCR used HTBI primers, followed by a second-round multiplex PCR. TCRdb fed the multiplex PCR reads into MiXCR, producing one record per CDR3 protein. Of some 380,000 distinct CDR3 sequences listed, 15% were seen once; the top ten hold approximately 7%. The clonotype comes from a woman aged 18-35 years with stable Graves' hyperthyroidism. The sequenced sample consisted of peripheral blood.

The CDR3 region is CASSYKIGPMNTEAFF. The CDR3 DNA follows: TGTGCCAGCAGTTATAAGATCGGACCCATGAACACTGAAGCTTTCTTT. The rearrangement uses TRBV6-5 and TRBJ1-1; D unresolved. The length of the CDR3 is 16 residues. Per germline, CDR1 MNHEY and CDR2 SVGAGI. The ends were cut back, 3 bases at V and 0 bases at J, with 14 bases in the middle.